This T cell receptor beta chain came from a study of CXCR3-negative and CXCR3-positive naive CD8 T cells. For the study at large: Total TRB output reached about 130 million reads, about 1.5 +/- 0.3 million per library. Study-wide points: Naive CXCR3-positive and CXCR3-negative cells shared TRBV-TRBJ usage; memory cells diverged.

Germline CDR1 KGHDR, CDR2 SFDVKD. The CDR3 has 13 amino acids. For this clonotype: Antigen unknown.

Researchers prepared the TRB cDNA libraries using 5' RACE with UMI labels. No DNA is given; TCRdb re-called the 5' RACE reads and lists each CDR3 protein once. The sample includes some 40,000 distinct CDR3 sequences. Sequenced sample: memory CD8+ T cells from blood. The rearrangement uses TRBV24-1 and TRBJ2-5; TCRdb outputs TRBD1, but without DNA this stays unchecked. The source is a human donor in good health. Some clones in this sample may be carry-over from other donors' samples. The chain's CDR3 is CATSGQVQETQYF.